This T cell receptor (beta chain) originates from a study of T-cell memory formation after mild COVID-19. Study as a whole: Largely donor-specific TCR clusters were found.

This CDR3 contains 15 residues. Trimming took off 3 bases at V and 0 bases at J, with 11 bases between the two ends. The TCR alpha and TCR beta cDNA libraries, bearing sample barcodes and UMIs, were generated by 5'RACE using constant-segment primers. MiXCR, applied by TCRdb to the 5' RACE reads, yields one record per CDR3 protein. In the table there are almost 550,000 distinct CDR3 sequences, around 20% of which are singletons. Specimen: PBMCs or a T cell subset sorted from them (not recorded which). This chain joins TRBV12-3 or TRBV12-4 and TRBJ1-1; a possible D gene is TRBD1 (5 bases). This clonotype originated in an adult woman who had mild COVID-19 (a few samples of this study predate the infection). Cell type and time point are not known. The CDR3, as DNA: TGTGCCAGCAGTTTCGAGGGGACTTTGAACACTGAAGCTTTCTTT. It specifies CASSFEGTLNTEAFF.